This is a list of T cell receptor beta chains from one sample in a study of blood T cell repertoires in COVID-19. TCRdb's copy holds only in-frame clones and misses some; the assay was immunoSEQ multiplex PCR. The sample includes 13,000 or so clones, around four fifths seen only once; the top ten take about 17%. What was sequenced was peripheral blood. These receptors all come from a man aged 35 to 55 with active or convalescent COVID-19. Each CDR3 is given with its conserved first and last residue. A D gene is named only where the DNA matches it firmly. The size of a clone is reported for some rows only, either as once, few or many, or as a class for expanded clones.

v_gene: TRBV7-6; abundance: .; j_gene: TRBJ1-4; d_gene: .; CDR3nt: TGTGCCAGCAGCCCCACGGACTATAATGAAAAACTGTTTTTT; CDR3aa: CASSPTDYNEKLFF
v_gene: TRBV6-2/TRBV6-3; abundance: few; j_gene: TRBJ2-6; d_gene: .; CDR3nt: TGTGCCAGCAGTTACTCGTATTCAGGGGCTGGGGCCAACGTCCTGACTTTC; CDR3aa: CASSYSYSGAGANVLTF
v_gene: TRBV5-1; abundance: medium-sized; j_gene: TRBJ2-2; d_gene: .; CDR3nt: TGCGCCAGCAGCTTGAGAGACACCGGGGAGCTGTTTTTT; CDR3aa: CASSLRDTGELFF
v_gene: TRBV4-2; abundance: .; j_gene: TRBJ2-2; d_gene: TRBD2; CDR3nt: TGTGCCAGCAGCCAAGATCATACTAGCGGGGGGGCCGGTACCGGGGAGCTGTTTTTT; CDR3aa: CASSQDHTSGGAGTGELFF
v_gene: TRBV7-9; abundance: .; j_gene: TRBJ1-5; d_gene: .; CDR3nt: TGTGCCAGCAGCTTAGGTGGGCCCCAGGGGCCCCAGCATTTT; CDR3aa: CASSLGGPQGPQHF
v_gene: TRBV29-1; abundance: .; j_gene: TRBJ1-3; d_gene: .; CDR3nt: TGCAGCGTTGATCCCGGGGGTGGAAACACCATATATTTT; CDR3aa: CSVDPGGGNTIYF
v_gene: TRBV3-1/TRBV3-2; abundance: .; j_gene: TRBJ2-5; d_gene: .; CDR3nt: TGTGCCAGCAGCCCAAACCTCCGAGGGACACTGGAGACCCAGTACTTC; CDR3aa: CASSPNLRGTLETQYF
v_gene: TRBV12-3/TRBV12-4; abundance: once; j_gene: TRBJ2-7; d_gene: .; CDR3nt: TGTGCCAGCAGTTTGGGACAAGTCTACGAGCAGTACTTC; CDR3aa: CASSLGQVYEQYF
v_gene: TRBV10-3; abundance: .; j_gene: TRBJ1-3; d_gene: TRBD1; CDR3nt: TGTGCCATCAGTGGACAGGGACTCTCTGGAAACACCATATATTTT; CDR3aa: CAISGQGLSGNTIYF
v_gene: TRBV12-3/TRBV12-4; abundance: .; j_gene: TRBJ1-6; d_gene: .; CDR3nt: TGTGCCAGCAGAATGGGGCAATCACCCCTCCACTTT; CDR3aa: CASRMGQSPLHF
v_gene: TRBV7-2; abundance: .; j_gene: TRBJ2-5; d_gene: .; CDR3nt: TGTGCCAGCAGCTTAGCGCTTATCGGGGGACAAGAGACCCAGTACTTC; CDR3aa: CASSLALIGGQETQYF
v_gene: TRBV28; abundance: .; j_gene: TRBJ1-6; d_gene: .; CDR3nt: TGTGCCAGCAGGGGGGGAGGACCCACCCAGGGTTCACCCCTCCACTTT; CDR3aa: CASRGGGPTQGSPLHF
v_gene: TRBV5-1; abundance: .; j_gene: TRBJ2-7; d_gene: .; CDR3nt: TGCGCCAGCAGCGCAGGAGCGCCGGGGGAGCAGTACTTC; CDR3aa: CASSAGAPGEQYF
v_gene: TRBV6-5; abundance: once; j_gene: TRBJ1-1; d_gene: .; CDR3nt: TGTGCCAGCAAGCAGGGTCAGAACACTGAAGCTTTCTTT; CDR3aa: CASKQGQNTEAFF